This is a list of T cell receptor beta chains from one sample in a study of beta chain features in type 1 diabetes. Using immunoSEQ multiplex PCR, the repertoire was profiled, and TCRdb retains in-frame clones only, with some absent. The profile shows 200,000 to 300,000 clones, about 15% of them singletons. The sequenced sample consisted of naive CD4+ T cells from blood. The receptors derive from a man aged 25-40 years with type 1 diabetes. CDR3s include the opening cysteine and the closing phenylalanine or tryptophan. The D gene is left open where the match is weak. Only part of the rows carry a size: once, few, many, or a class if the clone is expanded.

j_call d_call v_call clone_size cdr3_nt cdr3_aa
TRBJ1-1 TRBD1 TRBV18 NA TGTGCCAGCTCACCCACAGGGGTTACGAACACTGAAGCTTTCTTT CASSPTGVTNTEAFF
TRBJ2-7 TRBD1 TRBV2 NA TGTGCCAGCAGTGGGGACAGGGACTACGAGCAGTACTTC CASSGDRDYEQYF
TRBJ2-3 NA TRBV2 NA TGTGCCAGCAGTCCGCAGGGTACAGATACGCAGTATTTT CASSPQGTDTQYF
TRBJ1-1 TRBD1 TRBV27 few TGTGCCAGCAGTTCGGACAGGCCCGGCGGTAGGACTGAAGCTTTCTTT CASSSDRPGGRTEAFF
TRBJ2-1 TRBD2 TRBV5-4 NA TGTGCCAGCAGCGCTAGCGGGACCCCCTACAATGAGCAGTTCTTC CASSASGTPYNEQFF
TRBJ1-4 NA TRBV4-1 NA TGCGCCAGCAGCCAAAAGGAGGGGAATAATGAAAAACTGTTTTTT CASSQKEGNNEKLFF
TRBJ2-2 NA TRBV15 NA TGTGCCACCAGCAGAGATCGAGCAGGGGCGGCCGGGGAGCTGTTTTTT CATSRDRAGAAGELFF
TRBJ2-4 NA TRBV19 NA TGTGCCAGTAGTATTCTGCAGGTCCAAAACATTCAGTACTTC CASSILQVQNIQYF
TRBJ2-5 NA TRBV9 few TGTGCCAGCAGCACCTGGACAAATAGGGAGACCCAGTACTTC CASSTWTNRETQYF
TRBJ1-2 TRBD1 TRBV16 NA TGTGCCAGCAGCTCCTCACAGGGGGCAACTGGCTACACCTTC CASSSSQGATGYTF
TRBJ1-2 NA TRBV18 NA TGTGCCAGCTCACCAGGGCAGGGCGCTAACTATGGCTACACCTTC CASSPGQGANYGYTF
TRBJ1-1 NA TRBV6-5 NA TGTGCCAGCAGCCGACAGAGGAACACTGAAGCTTTCTTT CASSRQRNTEAFF
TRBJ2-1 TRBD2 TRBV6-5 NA TGTGCCAGCAGGAGTCCGGGACTAGCGTACAATGAGCAGTTCTTC CASRSPGLAYNEQFF
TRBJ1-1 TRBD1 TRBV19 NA TGTGCCAGTAGTGCGGACAGGGGGCAAGCTTTCTTT CASSADRGQAFF
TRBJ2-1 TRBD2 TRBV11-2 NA TGTGCCAGCAGCTTAACTAGCGGGAGGGCCATCGATGAGCAGTTCTTC CASSLTSGRAIDEQFF
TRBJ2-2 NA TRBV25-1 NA TGTGCCAGCAGTGAATTCGAGACCGGGGAGCTGTTTTTT CASSEFETGELFF
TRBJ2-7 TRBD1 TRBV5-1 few TGCGCCAGCAGCCCAGGGACAGGGACCTACGAGCAGTACTTC CASSPGTGTYEQYF
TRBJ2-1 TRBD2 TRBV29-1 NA TGCAGCGTAAACAGCGGGAGTACAGGTTTGGATGAGCAGTTCTTC CSVNSGSTGLDEQFF
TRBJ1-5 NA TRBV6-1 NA TGTGCCAGCAGTGAAGCTACCCTAAATCAGCCCCAGCATTTT CASSEATLNQPQHF
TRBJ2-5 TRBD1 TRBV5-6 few TGTGCCAGCAGCTATAGACTGGACAGGACTCAAGAGACCCAGTACTTC CASSYRLDRTQETQYF
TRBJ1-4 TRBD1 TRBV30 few TGTGCCTGGAGGAACAGGGGAACTAATGAAAAACTGTTTTTT CAWRNRGTNEKLFF
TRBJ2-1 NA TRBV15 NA TGTGCCACCAGCAGAGATACGGCAGGGTCGAAGCAGTTCTTC CATSRDTAGSKQFF
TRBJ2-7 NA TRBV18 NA TGTGCCAGCTCACCACCCGCGGCAGGGGACGAGCAGTACTTC CASSPPAAGDEQYF
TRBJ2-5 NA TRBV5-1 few TGCGCCAGCAGCTTGGCCGGGGACTCAAGGCAGACCCAGTACTTC CASSLAGDSRQTQYF
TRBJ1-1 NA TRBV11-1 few TGTGCCAGCAGCACGGGGGAGATGAACACTGAAGCTTTCTTT CASSTGEMNTEAFF
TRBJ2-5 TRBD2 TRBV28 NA TGTGCCAGCAGTTTCTCGGGACTAGCGGAGGAGACCCAGTACTTC CASSFSGLAEETQYF
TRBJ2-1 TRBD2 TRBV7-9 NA TGTGCCAGCAGCCAGACTAGCGGGGCCTACAATGAGCAGTTCTTC CASSQTSGAYNEQFF
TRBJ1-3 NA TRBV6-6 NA TGTGCCAGCAGTACCCGGACAGAAACTGGAAACACCATATATTTT CASSTRTETGNTIYF
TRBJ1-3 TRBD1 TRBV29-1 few TGCAGCGTTAGCCAGGGGGCCTCTGGAAACACCATATATTTT CSVSQGASGNTIYF
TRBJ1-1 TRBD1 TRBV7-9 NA TGTGCCAGCAGCCAAGGACAGGGTCAAACTGAAGCTTTCTTT CASSQGQGQTEAFF
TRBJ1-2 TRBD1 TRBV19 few TGTGCCAGTAGTATCGAGACAGGGAGCTACACCTTC CASSIETGSYTF
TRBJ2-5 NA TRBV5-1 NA TGCGCCAGCAGTCGCGGGGACTCACAAGAGACCCAGTACTTC CASSRGDSQETQYF
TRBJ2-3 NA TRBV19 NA TGTGCCAGTAGTACAGGGGACGTGGGAGATACGCAGTATTTT CASSTGDVGDTQYF
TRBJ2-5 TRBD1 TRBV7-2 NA TGTGCCAGCATGAATCCGACAGGGGGCGGAGAGACCCAGTACTTC CASMNPTGGGETQYF
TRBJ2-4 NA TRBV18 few TGTGCCAGCTCACCACCGGGCCAAAACATTCAGTACTTC CASSPPGQNIQYF
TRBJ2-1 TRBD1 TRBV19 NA TGTGCCAGTAGTATCGACAGGGGGCGATACAATGAGCAGTTCTTC CASSIDRGRYNEQFF
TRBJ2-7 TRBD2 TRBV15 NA TGTGCCACCAGCAGAGTGCCGGGACTAGCGGGAAAAACTCCCTACGAGCAGTACTTC CATSRVPGLAGKTPYEQYF
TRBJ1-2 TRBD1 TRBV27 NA TGTGCCAGCAGTCCGGACAGGGGGCGCGTTCGTGGCTACACCTTC CASSPDRGRVRGYTF
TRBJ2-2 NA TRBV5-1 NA TGCGCCAGCAGCACTGGGGAGGTTTTCACCGGGGAGCTGTTTTTT CASSTGEVFTGELFF
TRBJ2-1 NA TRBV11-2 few TGTGCCAGCAGCCCACGGACATTCTCCTACAATGAGCAGTTCTTC CASSPRTFSYNEQFF
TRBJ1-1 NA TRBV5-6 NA TGTGCCAGCAGCTTGGCGACAGATGAAGCTTTCTTT CASSLATDEAFF
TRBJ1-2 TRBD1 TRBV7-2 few TGTGCCAGCAGCTCACAGCCTGGGACAGTGATTAACTATGGCTACACCTTC CASSSQPGTVINYGYTF
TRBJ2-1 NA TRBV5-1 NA TGCGCCAGCAGCTCGGCTAGCGTTAACAATGAGCAGTTCTTC CASSSASVNNEQFF
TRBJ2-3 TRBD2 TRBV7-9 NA TGTGCCAGCAGCAGCGGGACTAGCGGGGATACGCAGTATTTT CASSSGTSGDTQYF
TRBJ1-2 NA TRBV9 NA TGTGCCAGCAGCGTAGTCAGTCGCTATGGCTACACCTTC CASSVVSRYGYTF
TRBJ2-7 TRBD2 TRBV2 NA TGTGCCAGTACAACTAGCGGGAGGGCCATCGAGCAGTACTTC CASTTSGRAIEQYF
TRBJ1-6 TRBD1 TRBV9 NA TGTGCCAGCAGCGTGGGACAGGCGTTCTATTCACCCCTCCACTTT CASSVGQAFYSPLHF
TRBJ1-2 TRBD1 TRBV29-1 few TGCAGCGTTATTTGGACAGGGGTCGGCGGCTACACCTTC CSVIWTGVGGYTF
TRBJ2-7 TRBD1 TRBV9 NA TGTGCCAGCAGCGTAGGAGGGACAGGGGGGATGTACGAGCAGTACTTC CASSVGGTGGMYEQYF
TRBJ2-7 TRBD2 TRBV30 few TGTGCCTGGAGTGTCGGCGGGAGCGTTAGCGAGCAGTACTTC CAWSVGGSVSEQYF
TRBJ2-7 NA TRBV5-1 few TGCGCCAGCAGCTTGAAATTGGCAGGGGGACTTTACGAGCAGTACTTC CASSLKLAGGLYEQYF
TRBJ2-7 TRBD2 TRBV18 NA TGTGCCAGCTCACCACTCGGCGGGGGCGAGCAGTACTTC CASSPLGGGEQYF
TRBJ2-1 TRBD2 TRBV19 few TGTGCCAGTAGTATAGAACTTGGCGGGAGAAGTGAGCAGTTCTTC CASSIELGGRSEQFF
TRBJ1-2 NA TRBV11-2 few TGTGCCAGCAGCTTAGGGGGCATACAGGGAGATGGCTACACCTTC CASSLGGIQGDGYTF
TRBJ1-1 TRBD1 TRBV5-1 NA TGCGCCAGCAGCGTAGGGGGCGAGGACACTGAAGCTTTCTTT CASSVGGEDTEAFF
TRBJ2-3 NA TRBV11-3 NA TGTGCCAGCAGCTTAGGCAGGAGCACAGATACGCAGTATTTT CASSLGRSTDTQYF
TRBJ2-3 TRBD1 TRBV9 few TGTGCCAGCAGCGTAGTGGGACAGATCACAGATACGCAGTATTTT CASSVVGQITDTQYF
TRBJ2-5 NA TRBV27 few TGTGCCAGCAGTCTCCTAGGGACTGGAGAGACCCAGTACTTC CASSLLGTGETQYF
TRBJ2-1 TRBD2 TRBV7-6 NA TGTGCCAGCAGCCCGAGAGCGGGAAGCTCCTACAATGAGCAGTTCTTC CASSPRAGSSYNEQFF